The source of this T cell receptor (beta chain) is a study of T cell responses to AZD1222 COVID-19 vaccine. Study findings and constraints: The peak T cell response came first, and repertoires were sampled only after it.

This CDR3 region has 15 residues. Germline V gives CDR1 MGHRA, CDR2 YSYEKL. Trimming took 3 bases from V and 3 from J, leaving 14 bases between them. Clones were read by immunoSEQ multiplex PCR, and TCRdb kept only the in-frame ones, dropping some. This table has just under 150,000 clones, 88% appearing once. Comments on this clone: Antigen specificity is unknown.

The starting material was peripheral blood, obtained 28 days after the second dose of the MenACWY control vaccine. This chain uses TRBV4-1 with TRBJ1-1, with a tentative D call TRBD1 (6 bases). The TCR comes from an adult who received the MenACWY meningococcal vaccine as a control. Written as DNA, the CDR3 is TGCGCCAGCAGCCACCTAGACAGGAGGCACACTGAAGCTTTCTTT. It encodes CASSHLDRRHTEAFF.